The present entry profiles one TCR beta chain with its context. This clonotype was detected many times. The antigen it binds to is not known. No much larger clonotype is one base removed from it; base qualities were not supplied. The germline V gene yields SGHTS for CDR1 and YDEGEE for CDR2. The cysteine opens and the phenylalanine closes a CDR3 of 17 amino acids. CDR3 DNA is the only sequence kept; it has 51 bases, read in frame from the first base. Clipping removes 3 bases from V and 2 bases from J, with 12 as the unmatched junction base count. These data come from a study of low-dose radiotherapy and immunotherapy resistance in tumors (dated 2022 in TCRdb). For the study in its entirety: Cohort 1 received 0.5 Gy per fraction every 2 weeks, with a prescribed total PTV dose of 6.5 Gy. Patients in Cohort 2 were given 1 Gy per fraction every two weeks, for a total of 13 Gy across 26 weeks. Nivolumab was administered intravenously as a 240 mg flat dose every two weeks, and ipilimumab was administered intravenously at 1 mg/kg every six weeks. Every two weeks, patients got intravenous cyclophosphamide at 200 mg/m2, given one day ahead of each radiation and immunotherapy administration. Starting on cycle 1 day 1, patients took 300 mg of aspirin by mouth once daily for four cycles. The trial did not randomize participants into treatment groups. Eight patients were included in the translational analysis, namely three from the first dose cohort plus the first five from the second dose cohort.

Read against the paper, the sample's time point label means: after trial treatment. What this sample's treatment or condition label stands for: LDRT plus nivolumab, ipilimumab, low-dose cyclophosphamide and aspirin (RACIN trial). The donors came from RACIN, which was a single-arm phase I dose-escalation trial that paired nivolumab and ipilimumab with aspirin, low-dose cyclophosphamide and low-dose radiotherapy. Eligible patients had advanced, TIL-negative solid tumors. The instrument given in TCRdb is Illumina HiSeq 2500. Superscript III and a set of TRAV- and TRBV-specific primers were used to synthesize first-strand cDNA, so that both TCRalpha and TCRbeta chains were covered. TCRs were amplified with Phusion for around 19 PCR cycles, with a constant-region primer paired with the adapter attached to the V primers. Amplification of the isolated mRNA was done with the MessageAmp II aRNA Amplification Kit, which involved an approximately 15-hour in vitro transcription at 37 degrees C. mRNA for TCR sequencing was isolated with the Dynabeads mRNA DIRECT Purification Kit. A second approximately 23-cycle Phusion PCR added indexed Illumina adapters, and products were purified with AMPure XP beads. In the authors' own workflow: Custom Perl scripts were used to pool TCR sequences that encoded the same protein, to remove out-of-frame sequences, and to calculate the abundance of each clonotype. Any TCR sequence supported by only a single read was excluded from analysis. Among the metrics used to describe the repertoires were Shannon entropy, Gini index, clonality, richness, and the frequency of TCRs shared between repertoires. The public reads were run again by TCRdb, first through fastp at Q25 and then through MiXCR, and only productive beta chains were kept. Rows are combined by CDR3 protein, so each entry shows the most common genes and DNA. The V and J calls were not made by the authors but by TCRdb's processing. This sample comprises approximately 84,000 distinct CDR3 sequences, 15% to 20% of them detected only once. Approximately 1.5% of the sample is taken by the ten largest.

The origin of this receptor is a male donor with prostate cancer. Specimen: PBMCs, collected after low-dose radiotherapy plus immunotherapy. The chain uses TRBV5-8 and TRBJ2-7; the central 9 bases match TRBD2. The nucleotide sequence reads TGTGCCAGCAGCTCCTCTCCCCCCCGCGGGAGGGCCTACGAGCAGTACTTC. This is translated as CASSSSPPRGRAYEQYF. The reference TRBV5-8 and TRBJ2-7 proteins fill in what lies around the CDR3, so the full variable domain reads EAGVTQSPTHLIKTRGQQATLRCSPISGHTSVYWYQQALGLGLQFLLWYDEGEERNRGNFPPRFSGRQFPNYSSELNVNALELEDSALYLCASSSSPPRGRAYEQYFGPGTRLTVT.